This is a list of T cell receptor beta chains from one sample in a study of blood T cells in healthy people across ages. MiXCR, applied by TCRdb to the 5' RACE reads, yields one record per CDR3 protein. The sample contains about a million distinct CDR3 sequences, roughly 50% of which appear only once. The specimen sequenced was blood. These receptors were obtained from a man aged 25 to 40 in good health. The CDR3 runs from the conserved cysteine through the conserved F or W. Fields, in order: J gene, V gene, clone size, D gene, CDR3 protein, CDR3 DNA. The D gene is left open where the match is weak. Rows may omit the clone size; those that give it use once, few, many or a size class.

TRBJ2-7	TRBV6-5	NA	TRBD2	CASSYSTSGTSSYEQYF	TGTGCCAGCAGTTACTCGACTAGCGGGACCAGCTCCTACGAGCAGTACTTC
TRBJ2-7	TRBV25-1	NA	NA	CASSGAGTLYEQYF	TGTGCCAGCAGTGGGGCCGGGACCCTTTACGAGCAGTACTTC
TRBJ2-1	TRBV6-6	NA	NA	CASSNRDANGEDEQFF	TGTGCCAGCAGTAACCGGGACGCGAATGGCGAGGATGAGCAGTTCTTC
TRBJ2-7	TRBV6-2/TRBV6-3	few	NA	CASSDRRGVNEQYF	TGTGCCAGCAGTGACAGGAGAGGGGTTAACGAGCAGTACTTC
TRBJ2-7	TRBV4-3	many	TRBD1	CASSRGQGLSYEQYF	TGCGCCAGCAGCCGTGGACAGGGTTTGTCCTACGAGCAGTACTTC
TRBJ1-1	TRBV12-3/TRBV12-4	NA	TRBD1	CASSSDRAPGSTEAFF	TGTGCCAGCAGCTCGGACAGGGCCCCCGGGAGCACTGAAGCTTTCTTT
TRBJ2-7	TRBV5-6	NA	NA	CASSLTSSERFF	TGTGCCAGCAGCTTAACTAGCTCCGAGCGGTTCTTC
TRBJ1-2	TRBV20-1	NA	NA	CSARVGLYGYTF	TGCAGTGCTAGGGTGGGACTCTATGGCTACACCTTC
TRBJ1-2	TRBV7-2	NA	TRBD1	CASSRDRGYYGYTF	TGTGCCAGTAGCCGGGACAGGGGATACTATGGCTACACCTTC
TRBJ2-5	TRBV5-1	NA	NA	CASYPRVDQETQYF	TGCGCCAGCTACCCTAGGGTAGACCAAGAGACCCAGTACTTC
TRBJ2-3	TRBV24-1	NA	TRBD2	CATSDTWTSGGTDTQYF	TGTGCCACCAGTGATACCTGGACTAGCGGGGGTACAGATACGCAGTATTTT
TRBJ2-7	TRBV20-1	NA	TRBD2	CSATPGGRDGYEQYF	TGCAGTGCTACCCCCGGGGGGAGGGATGGTTACGAGCAGTACTTC
TRBJ2-7	TRBV7-9	few	NA	CASGAPSDEQYF	TGTGCCAGCGGAGCCCCTTCGGACGAGCAGTACTTC
TRBJ2-7	TRBV3-1	NA	TRBD1	CASRGPGQTYEQYF	TGTGCCAGCAGGGGACCGGGACAGACCTACGAGCAGTACTTC
TRBJ1-5	TRBV3-1	NA	NA	CANSQDFGEGDNQPQHF	TGTGCCAACAGCCAAGACTTCGGCGAGGGAGATAATCAGCCCCAGCATTTT
TRBJ2-3	TRBV5-1	NA	NA	CASSSQGLQDTQYF	TGCGCCAGCAGCTCCCAGGGATTACAAGATACGCAGTATTTT
TRBJ2-5	TRBV9	NA	TRBD2	CASSATSGVRETQYF	TGTGCCAGCAGCGCCACTAGCGGGGTGCGAGAGACCCAGTACTTC
TRBJ2-2	TRBV6-4	few	TRBD1	CASSPGQGVTGELFF	TGTGCCAGCAGTCCGGGACAGGGGGTCACCGGGGAGCTGTTTTTT
TRBJ2-7	TRBV28	few	NA	CATARGAQNEQYF	TGTGCCACCGCTCGGGGGGCTCAGAACGAGCAGTACTTC
TRBJ1-6	TRBV13	NA	TRBD1	CASSTGGQNSPLHF	TGTGCCAGCAGTACAGGGGGACAAAATTCACCCCTCCACTTT
TRBJ2-7	TRBV6-5	NA	NA	CASSFSSEGASYEQYF	TGTGCCAGCAGTTTCTCGTCGGAGGGGGCGAGCTACGAGCAGTACTTC
TRBJ2-5	TRBV6-1	NA	NA	CASSESRGWTQYF	TGTGCCAGCAGTGAGAGTCGGGGCTGGACCCAGTACTTC
TRBJ2-3	TRBV20-1	NA	NA	CSAAQRVQGGTDTQYF	TGCAGTGCAGCCCAACGGGTTCAGGGAGGCACAGATACGCAGTATTTT
TRBJ2-5	TRBV6-1	NA	TRBD1	CASSEGTGSYNEQYF	TGTGCCAGCAGTGAGGGGACAGGATCTTACAATGAGCAGTACTTC
TRBJ2-7	TRBV5-1	NA	NA	CASSGDSGAYEQYF	TGCGCCAGCAGCGGAGATTCAGGGGCCTACGAGCAGTACTTC
TRBJ2-7	TRBV28	NA	TRBD1	CASRVDRGATYEQYF	TGTGCCAGCAGGGTTGACAGGGGGGCTACATACGAGCAGTACTTC
TRBJ2-1	TRBV15	few	NA	CATSRDHGWAAEQFF	TGTGCCACCAGCAGAGATCATGGCTGGGCTGCTGAGCAGTTCTTC
TRBJ2-3	TRBV24-1	NA	NA	CATSDPDGPSTDTQYF	TGTGCCACCAGTGACCCCGACGGACCGAGCACAGATACGCAGTATTTT
TRBJ2-3	TRBV25-1	NA	TRBD1	CASSGRTGGGVTQYF	TGTGCCAGCAGTGGCAGGACAGGGGGAGGGGTTACGCAGTATTTT
TRBJ1-2	TRBV6-1	few	NA	CASSEAVYGYTF	TGTGCCAGCAGTGAAGCAGTTTACGGCTACACCTTC
TRBJ1-4	TRBV10-3	NA	NA	CAISRARTPNEKLFF	TGTGCCATCAGTCGAGCTAGAACCCCCAATGAAAAACTGTTTTTT
TRBJ2-7	TRBV6-1	NA	NA	CASSDLGRGWGLEQYF	TGTGCCAGCAGTGACCTTGGGAGAGGTTGGGGGCTCGAGCAGTACTTC
TRBJ1-2	TRBV7-2	few	NA	CASSLVYRGEDGEGYTF	TGTGCCAGCAGCTTAGTCTACAGAGGGGAGGATGGGGAAGGCTACACCTTC
TRBJ2-4	TRBV7-2	NA	TRBD2	CASSPEGAGAKNIQYF	TGTGCCAGCAGCCCCGAGGGAGCGGGGGCCAAAAACATTCAGTACTTC
TRBJ1-2	TRBV3-1	few	NA	CASSQRDRMLYGYTF	TGTGCCAGCAGCCAGAGAGACCGTATGCTCTACGGCTACACCTTC
TRBJ1-1	TRBV20-1	NA	TRBD1	CSAPPDRVTEAFF	TGCAGTGCGCCCCCGGACAGGGTTACTGAAGCTTTCTTT
TRBJ2-5	TRBV9	NA	NA	CASSVETETQYF	TGTGCCAGCAGCGTAGAGACAGAGACCCAGTACTTC
TRBJ2-3	TRBV24-1	few	TRBD1	CATSDHGTGDTDTQYF	TGTGCCACCAGTGACCACGGGACAGGAGACACAGATACGCAGTATTTT
TRBJ1-6	TRBV10-3	NA	TRBD1	CAISLAPQGDNSPLHF	TGTGCCATCTCCCTGGCCCCGCAGGGGGATAATTCACCCCTCCACTTT
TRBJ1-3	TRBV7-2	NA	NA	CASSSTPGNTIYF	TGTGCCAGCAGCAGTACCCCTGGAAACACCATATATTTT
TRBJ2-7	TRBV10-3	NA	NA	CAISESSVNLPSYEQYF	TGTGCCATCAGTGAGTCGAGTGTTAACCTCCCCTCCTACGAGCAGTACTTC
TRBJ2-2	TRBV6-5	few	NA	CASSYILGEYGGELFF	TGTGCCAGCAGTTACATTTTGGGGGAGTACGGCGGGGAGCTGTTTTTT
TRBJ2-4	TRBV20-1	NA	TRBD2	CSARAWGLAGELAKNIQYF	TGCAGTGCTAGAGCCTGGGGACTAGCGGGGGAGCTAGCCAAAAACATTCAGTACTTC
TRBJ1-1	TRBV15	NA	NA	CATGQVNTEAFF	TGTGCCACGGGGCAGGTGAACACTGAAGCTTTCTTT
TRBJ2-5	TRBV5-6	few	NA	CASSLLELRKTQYF	TGTGCCAGCAGCTTGCTAGAGCTTAGGAAGACCCAGTACTTC
TRBJ2-7	TRBV7-2	few	NA	CASSGPLSLQWLSYEQYF	TGTGCCAGCAGCGGACCTCTTTCCCTACAGTGGTTATCCTACGAGCAGTACTTC
TRBJ1-2	TRBV18	NA	TRBD1	CASSPPSSRGGHYGYTF	TGTGCCAGCTCACCACCGTCCTCCAGGGGGGGTCACTATGGCTACACCTTC
TRBJ1-2	TRBV9	NA	NA	CASSVGGQRGYTF	TGTGCCAGCAGCGTAGGCGGGCAGAGGGGCTACACCTTC
TRBJ2-7	TRBV5-1	once	TRBD1	CASSRTGEPYNEQYF	TGCGCCAGCAGCAGGACAGGGGAGCCCTACAATGAGCAGTACTTC
TRBJ2-4	TRBV5-1	NA	NA	CASSSNHTNIQYF	TGCGCCAGCAGCTCCAATCACACGAACATTCAGTACTTC
TRBJ1-2	TRBV6-5	few	NA	CASSYVDSNYGYTF	TGTGCCAGCAGTTACGTGGACAGTAACTATGGCTACACCTTC
TRBJ2-5	TRBV5-1	once	NA	CASSLRSAETQYF	TGCGCCAGCAGCTTGCGAAGCGCAGAGACCCAGTACTTC
TRBJ1-2	TRBV7-3	NA	TRBD1	CASSLTGQGDYGYTF	TGTGCCAGCAGCTTAACAGGACAGGGGGACTATGGCTACACCTTC
TRBJ1-1	TRBV5-1	NA	NA	CASRRGGGGLTEAFF	TGCGCCAGCAGGAGAGGTGGGGGGGGGTTGACTGAAGCTTTCTTT
TRBJ2-7	TRBV28	NA	TRBD1	CASSPGGQGGIFSYEQYF	TGTGCCAGCAGCCCCGGAGGACAGGGGGGCATTTTTTCCTACGAGCAGTACTTC